These 21 T cell receptor beta chains originate from one sample sequenced in a study of cytomegalovirus exposure and HLA in healthy donors. The PCR was carried out with 60 Vbeta primers and 13 Jbeta primers. Clones were read by immunoSEQ multiplex PCR, and TCRdb kept only the in-frame ones, dropping some. The table lists roughly 190,000 clones, under 85% of them singletons, with around 3.2% in the top ten. The sequenced sample was PBMCs. The receptors originated from a female donor in good health and CMV-seronegative.

The V gene is TRBV7-8, the J gene TRBJ2-1; 8 bases map to TRBD2. CDR1 is SGHVS and CDR2 is FQNEAQ in the germline V gene. This CDR3 is built from 15 residues. Trimming took 2 bases from V and 8 from J; bases not matched to a gene: 8. The CDR3 reads CASSLTGTSSDEQFF. As DNA, the CDR3 is TGTGCCAGCAGCTTAACCGGGACTAGTTCCGATGAGCAGTTCTTC. The full variable domain, with the rest looked up from reference TRBV7-8 and TRBJ2-1, is GAGVSQSPRYKVAKRGQDVALRCDPISGHVSLFWYQQALGQGPEFLTYFQNEAQLDKSGLPSDRFFAERPEGSVSTLKIQRTQQEDSAVYLCASSLTGTSSDEQFFGPGTRLTVL.

The chain carries TRBV5-1 and TRBJ2-1, with 7 positions matching TRBD1. This CDR3 has 12 residues. After removal of 5 bases from V and 7 bases from J, the junction contained 3 bases not matched to a gene. Germline-derived CDR1 and CDR2 are SGHRS and YFSETQ. The CDR3 bases are TGCGCCAGCAGAGAGGGGGCAAATGAGCAGTTCTTC. Translation gives CASREGANEQFF. The full variable domain, in which reference TRBV5-1 and TRBJ2-1 provide the parts outside the CDR3, is KAGVTQTPRYLIKTRGQQVTLSCSPISGHRSVSWYQQTPGQGLQFLFEYFSETQRNKGNFPGRFSGRQFSNSRSEMNVSTLELGDSALYLCASREGANEQFFGPGTRLTVL.

The chain has TRBV7-6 and TRBJ2-2; weak D call: TRBD1 (5 bases). Germline loops: CDR1 SGHVS, CDR2 FNYEAQ. The CDR3 consists of 16 residues. Trimming removed 6 bases at V and 0 bases at J, with 14 bases between. CDR3 bases: TGTGCCAGCAGTACCCTGGCAGGGACGAACACCGGGGAGCTGTTTTTT. It translates to CASSTLAGTNTGELFF.

The chain couples TRBV30 to TRBJ1-3, with 7 bases lining up with TRBD1. The CDR3 loop spans 14 amino acids. V lost 3 bases and J lost 0; bases outside the gene matches: 2. CDR1 and CDR2 (germline): GTSNPN, SVGIG (reference sequence). The DNA for the CDR3 is TGTGCCTGGAGGGGGACAGACTCTGGAAACACCATATATTTT. This gives the protein CAWRGTDSGNTIYF.

The CDR3, as DNA: TGTGCCAGCAGTGAAGCGCGGAGGGCTGCCCCTGACAATGAGCAGTTCTTC. Translating it yields CASSEARRAAPDNEQFF. This chain uses TRBV6-1 with TRBJ2-1, with D maybe TRBD2 (6 bases). The germline V gene encodes CDR1 MNHNS and CDR2 SASEGT. The CDR3 extends over 17 amino acids. Trimming removed 0 bases from V and 5 bases from J, with 17 bases in between.

The chain uses TRBV7-2 and TRBJ2-2; D ambiguous. Germline lookup yields CDR1 SGHTA and CDR2 FQGNSA. This CDR3 comprises 14 residues. Trimming removed 8 bases from V and 4 bases from J, with 14 bases in between. The CDR3 DNA is TGTGCCAGCGCACCTGTGGGCCGCACCGGGGAGCTGTTTTTT. As protein: CASAPVGRTGELFF.

As to this clone: This same CDR3 is encoded by further DNA sequences in the sample. The chain employs TRBV5-6 and TRBJ1-6; 11 bases match TRBD1. The CDR3 consists of 17 residues. V trimming: 4 bases; J trimming: 7 bases; junction bases outside the gene matches: 10. In germline, CDR1 is SGHDT, CDR2 YYEEEE. The CDR3 DNA reads as TGTGCCAGCAGCCCGAGGACAGGGGGCGCTGGCAATTCACCCCTCCACTTT. Amino acid sequence: CASSPRTGGAGNSPLHF.

CDR3 region: CASSLLGGGYHSGANVLTF. Here the CDR3 DNA reads TGTGCCAGCAGTTTATTAGGCGGGGGCTACCACTCTGGGGCCAACGTCCTGACTTTC. This sequence joins TRBV27 and TRBJ2-6, with D maybe TRBD2 (7 bases). CDR1 is MNHEY, CDR2 SMNVEV, per germline (reference sequence). The CDR3 contains 19 residues. Trimming left V 1 base short and J 0 bases short, with 16 bases between. Combining the CDR3 with reference TRBV27 and TRBJ2-6 gives the whole variable domain EAQVTQNPRYLITVTGKKLTVTCSQNMNHEYMSWYRQDPGLGLRQIYYSMNVEVTDKGDVPEGYKVSRKEKRNFPLILESPSPNQTSLYFCASSLLGGGYHSGANVLTFGAGSRLTVL.

The table lists this clone with a few counts. The chain uses TRBV10-3 and TRBJ1-4; D is possibly TRBD1 (6 bases). The CDR3 totals 15 residues. The V and J ends lost 3 bases and 10 bases respectively, with 18 bases between them. Germline CDR1 is ENHRY and CDR2 is SYGVKD. CDR3 protein: CAISDPQGTVGKLFF. The CDR3 coding sequence is TGTGCCATCAGTGACCCACAGGGTACCGTAGGAAAACTGTTTTTT.

This chain connects TRBV18 to TRBJ2-1, with D perhaps TRBD1 (5 bases). Germline CDR1 is KGHSH and CDR2 is LQKENI. V was trimmed by 5 bases and J by 7 bases, leaving 12 bases between them. This CDR3 region has 13 residues. CDR3 sequence: CASSKIQGNEQFF. The CDR3 DNA is TGTGCCAGCTCAAAAATTCAGGGTAATGAGCAGTTCTTC. Filled out from reference TRBV18 and TRBJ2-1, the complete variable domain reads NAGVMQNPRHLVRRRGQEARLRCSPMKGHSHVYWYRQLPEEGLKFMVYLQKENIIDESGMPKERFSAEFPKEGPSILRIQQVVRGDSAAYFCASSKIQGNEQFFGPGTRLTVL.

J is TRBJ1-1 and V is TRBV7-2; 9 positions match TRBD1. The CDR3 is 15 amino acids. CDR1 is SGHTA and CDR2 is FQGNSA in the germline V gene. J was trimmed by 4 bases and V by 5 bases; bases with no gene match: 8. In nucleotides, the CDR3 is TGTGCCAGCAGCCGGGACAGGGTAAGGAGCACTGAAGCTTTCTTT. Its protein product is CASSRDRVRSTEAFF.

The V and J genes are TRBV6-5 and TRBJ2-7; the D gene is possibly TRBD1 (6 bases). Germline CDR1 MNHEY, CDR2 SVGAGI. Trimming removed 7 bases at V and 2 bases at J, with 15 bases between. The CDR3 is made up of 14 amino acids. CDR3 nucleotide sequence: TGTGCCAGCACCCACGACAGGCCCCCCTACGAGCAGTACTTC. Amino acid sequence: CASTHDRPPYEQYF.

This clone was seen a handful of times. The chain employs TRBV6-5 and TRBJ1-2, with D possibly being TRBD1 (6 bases). The CDR3 is made up of 14 amino acids. The germline gives CDR1 MNHEY, CDR2 SVGAGI. Between the trimmed V and J ends, which lost 4 bases and 4 bases, there was a span of 13 bases. The CDR3 spells CASSSYGQLYGYTF. In DNA, the CDR3 is TGTGCCAGCAGTTCCTATGGACAGCTCTATGGCTACACCTTC.

J is TRBJ1-6 and V is TRBV19; 8 positions agree with TRBD1. CDR1 is LNHDA, CDR2 SQIVND, per germline (reference sequence). This CDR3 spans 19 amino acids. The junction had 17 bases not matched to a gene; V was cut back by 4 bases and J by 6 bases. CDR3 sequence reads: CASSTWGPDRVSSNSPLHF. CDR3 coding DNA: TGTGCCAGTAGTACTTGGGGCCCGGACAGGGTGTCGAGTAATTCACCCCTCCACTTT. Full variable domain (outside the CDR3, taken from reference TRBV19 and TRBJ1-6): DGGITQSPKYLFRKEGQNVTLSCEQNLNHDAMYWYRQDPGQGLRLIYYSQIVNDFQKGDIAEGYSVSREKKESFPLTVTSAQKNPTAFYLCASSTWGPDRVSSNSPLHFGNGTRLTVT.

This clone has a handful of counts. V usage is TRBV6-6 and J usage is TRBJ2-7, with D unclear. The CDR3 is 13 amino acids. Germline V CDR1 and CDR2: MNHNY, SVGAGI (reference sequence). V shed 0 bases and J shed 9 bases, with 12 bases lying between them. The CDR3 is CASSYSRHLGQYF. The CDR3 DNA is TGTGCCAGCAGTTACTCGAGGCATCTTGGGCAGTACTTC.

This clone was observed a few times. The CDR3 DNA follows: TGCGCCAGCAGCCAAAGCGGCAGGACAGATACGCAGTATTTT. Its protein product is CASSQSGRTDTQYF. The gene calls are TRBV4-3 and TRBJ2-3; a weak D match, TRBD2 (5 bases). Germline assignment: CDR1 LGHNA and CDR2 YSLEER. The CDR3 sequence is 14 residues long. V lost 2 bases and J 3 bases, leaving 9 bases between the germline ends.

The chain combines TRBV5-1 with TRBJ2-3; TRBD1 agrees at 7 bases. This CDR3 has 16 amino acids. Germline V gene sequence: CDR1 SGHRS, CDR2 YFSETQ. Losses at the gene ends were 3 bases for V and 0 bases for J; bases not matched to a gene: 7. The CDR3 sequence: CASSSGTGASTDTQYF. The CDR3 nucleotides read TGCGCCAGCAGCTCCGGTACAGGGGCCAGCACAGATACGCAGTATTTT.

The chain recombines TRBV28 with TRBJ2-6; no clear D. The germline V and J ends were trimmed by 4 bases and 1 base, with 2 bases remaining between them. The CDR3 covers 13 residues. Looked up from germline, CDR1 is MDHEN and CDR2 is SYDVKM. The CDR3 is CASSSSGANVLTF. CDR3 nucleotides: TGTGCCAGCAGTTCTTCTGGGGCCAACGTCCTGACTTTC.

The rearrangement uses TRBV27 and TRBJ2-7; 11 nucleotides match TRBD1. Germline V lookup: CDR1 MNHEY, CDR2 SMNVEV (reference sequence). This CDR3 has 14 amino acids. The ends lost 5 bases at V and 4 bases at J; junction bases unmatched: 4. The CDR3 protein is CASSKGQGEYEQYF. The CDR3 nucleotides read TGTGCCAGCAGTAAGGGACAGGGGGAGTACGAGCAGTACTTC.

This clone was detected only a few times. This chain joins TRBV4-1 and TRBJ2-5; 8 nucleotides line up with TRBD2. CDR1 and CDR2 from the germline V gene are MGHRA and YSYEKL. The length of the CDR3 is 16 residues. Losses at the gene ends were 0 bases for V and 4 bases for J; bases not matched to a gene: 7. CDR3 residues: CASSQDRGGMGETQYF. CDR3 DNA sequence: TGCGCCAGCAGCCAAGATCGGGGGGGCATGGGAGAGACCCAGTACTTC.

The chain couples TRBV9 to TRBJ2-3, with 8 bases lining up with TRBD2. With 4 bases clipped from V and 4 bases from J, the junction kept 11 bases outside the gene matches. The CDR3 runs to 16 residues. Looked up from germline, CDR1 is SGDLS and CDR2 is YYNGEE. CDR3 amino acids: CASSPRRGVIADTQYF. The CDR3 nucleotides read TGTGCCAGCAGCCCGCGGCGGGGGGTAATTGCAGATACGCAGTATTTT.